This T cell receptor beta chain appears in the sequencing data of a study of response to subunit inactivated influenza vaccine. Overall study results and limits: The authors proposed limited new T cell recruitment per seasonal influenza vaccination.

With regard to this clonotype: The antigen remains unidentified.

TCRdb re-called the RT-PCR reads with MiXCR, one entry per CDR3 protein. The sample has around 580,000 distinct CDR3 sequences, less than 15% seen once. The germline V gene has CDR1 SGHVS and CDR2 FQNEAQ. CDR3 length equals 17 residues. Trimming left V 1 base short and J 0 bases short, with 14 bases between. Specimen: PBMCs from blood, collected 11 to 12 days after vaccination. V usage is TRBV7-8 and J usage is TRBJ2-3; the D gene is possibly TRBD2 (6 bases). The receptor was isolated from a man aged 45 to 65 who received an inactivated influenza vaccine. CDR3 sequence: CASSLGYGGISTDTQYF. In DNA, the CDR3 is TGTGCCAGCAGCTTAGGTTACGGCGGGATTAGCACAGATACGCAGTATTTT.